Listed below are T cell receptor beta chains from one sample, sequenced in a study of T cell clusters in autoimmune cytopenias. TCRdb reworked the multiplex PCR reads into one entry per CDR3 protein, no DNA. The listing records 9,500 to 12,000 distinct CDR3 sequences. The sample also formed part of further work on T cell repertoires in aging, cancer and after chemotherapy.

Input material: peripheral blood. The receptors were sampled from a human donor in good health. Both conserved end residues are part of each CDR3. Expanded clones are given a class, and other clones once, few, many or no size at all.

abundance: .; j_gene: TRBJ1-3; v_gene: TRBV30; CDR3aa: CAWSANGRNTIYF
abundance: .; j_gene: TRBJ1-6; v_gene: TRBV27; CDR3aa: CASRRPYNSPLHF
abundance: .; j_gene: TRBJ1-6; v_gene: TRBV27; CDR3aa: CASRSGTGNSPLHF
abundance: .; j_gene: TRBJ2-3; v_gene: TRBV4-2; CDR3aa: CASSQEHSGSPDTQYF
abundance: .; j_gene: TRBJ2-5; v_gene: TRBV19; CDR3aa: CASSITGGQETQYF
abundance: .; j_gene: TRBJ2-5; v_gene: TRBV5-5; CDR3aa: CASSFNGALGQGGTGTQYF
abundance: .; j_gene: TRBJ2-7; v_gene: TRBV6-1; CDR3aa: CASSEAGDRGEQYF
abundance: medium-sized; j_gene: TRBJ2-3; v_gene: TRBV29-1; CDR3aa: CSVPGTSNTDTQYF
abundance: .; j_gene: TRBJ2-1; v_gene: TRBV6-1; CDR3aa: CASNLRGTGEFF
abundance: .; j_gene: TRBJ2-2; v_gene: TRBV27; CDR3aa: CASTLNPTHTGELFF
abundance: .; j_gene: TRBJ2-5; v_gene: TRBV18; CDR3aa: CASSLDNQETQYF
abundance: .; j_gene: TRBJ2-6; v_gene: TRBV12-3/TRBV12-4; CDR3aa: CASSHLTGLRISGANVLTF
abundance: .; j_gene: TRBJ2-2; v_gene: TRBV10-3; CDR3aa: CAIRTGQGAGELFF
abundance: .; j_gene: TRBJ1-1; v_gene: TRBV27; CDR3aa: CASRRLQFGNTEAFF
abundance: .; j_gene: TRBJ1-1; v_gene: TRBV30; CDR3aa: CAWAGQNTEAFF
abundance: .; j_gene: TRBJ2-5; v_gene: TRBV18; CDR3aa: CASSPRPQETQYF
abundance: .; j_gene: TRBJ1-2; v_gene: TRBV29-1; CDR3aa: CSGGDSNYGYTF